Below, 18 T cell receptor beta chains from the same sample are listed, as sequenced in a study of cytomegalovirus exposure and HLA in healthy donors. Use of 60 Vbeta and 13 Jbeta primers characterized the PCR. Clones were read by immunoSEQ multiplex PCR, and TCRdb kept only the in-frame ones, dropping some. The sample yields 120,000 or so clones, roughly four fifths seen once. The sequenced material came from PBMCs. The receptors derive from a woman between 35 and 50 years old in good health and CMV-seronegative.

The chain couples TRBV27 to TRBJ1-1, with 7 bases fitting TRBD1. The CDR3 extends over 14 amino acids. Per germline, CDR1 MNHEY and CDR2 SMNVEV (reference sequence). V shed 5 bases and J 7 bases; nucleotides not matched to a gene: 10. The DNA of the CDR3 is TGTGCCAGCAGTACCAAGACAGGGCGGGGTGAAGCTTTCTTT. The encoded protein is CASSTKTGRGEAFF.

Regarding this clone: The junction and the germline gene differ at one end; a read error may be behind it. The chain uses TRBV7-9 and TRBJ1-5; TRBD1 might be the D (6 bases). The germline CDR1 and CDR2 sequences are SEHNR and FQNEAQ (reference sequence). This CDR3 contains 12 residues. CDR3 in DNA: TGTTCCAGCAGCTTTGGGGGCCAGCCCCAGCATTTT. Amino acid sequence: CSSSFGGQPQHF.

CDR3 in amino acids: CASSDPGYYGYTF. CDR3 DNA sequence: TGTGCCAGCAGTGACCCAGGCTACTATGGCTACACCTTC. The rearrangement links TRBV6-1 to TRBJ1-2; D is undetermined. The V and J ends lost 3 bases and 3 bases respectively, with 8 bases between them. Germline CDR1 MNHNS, CDR2 SASEGT. The CDR3 sequence is 13 residues long.

V is TRBV2 and J is TRBJ1-5; maybe TRBD1 (6 bases). There are 17 residues in the CDR3. The V end lost 6 bases, the J end lost 4 bases, and 22 bases lay between the germline ends. Germline lookup yields CDR1 SNHLY and CDR2 FYNNEI. The CDR3 bases are TGTGCCAGCAGGGACAGTCTAAGGGGGGGGAGTAATCAGCCCCAGCATTTT. Its protein product is CASRDSLRGGSNQPQHF. The full variable domain, with the rest looked up from reference TRBV2 and TRBJ1-5, is EPEVTQTPSHQVTQMGQEVILRCVPISNHLYFYWYRQILGQKVEFLVSFYNNEISEKSEIFDDQFSVERPDGSNFTLKIRSTKLEDSAMYFCASRDSLRGGSNQPQHFGDGTRLSIL.

This clone was found once. The V gene is TRBV4-2, the J gene TRBJ2-1, with TRBD1 identical over 9 bases. This CDR3 comprises 17 residues. V shed 0 bases, J shed 0 bases, and the junction held 3 bases outside the gene matches. The V gene's germline CDR1 is LGHNA and CDR2 YNFKEQ. The DNA of the CDR3 is TGTGCCAGCAGCCAAGAGGGGACAGGGAGCTCCTACAATGAGCAGTTCTTC. It codes for CASSQEGTGSSYNEQFF.

Remarks on this clone: Germline is not matched at one junction end, which may reflect a read error. J is TRBJ1-3 and V is TRBV7-9, with D possibly matching TRBD1 (6 bases). The germline V gene has CDR1 SEHNR and CDR2 FQNEAQ (reference sequence). CDR3 length: 16 residues. The CDR3 loop is CSSSRLRGNSGNTIYF. The CDR3 DNA reads TGTTCCAGCAGCCGCCTCAGGGGAAACTCTGGAAACACCATATATTTT.

The CDR3 loop reads CASSTPRGWQFF. In DNA form, the CDR3 reads TGTGCCAGCAGCACACCTAGGGGTTGGCAGTTCTTC. V gene TRBV9 combines with J gene TRBJ2-1; D possibly corresponds to TRBD1 (5 bases). This CDR3 has 12 amino acids. Germline loops: CDR1 SGDLS, CDR2 YYNGEE. Trimming removed 4 bases at V and 12 bases at J, with 14 bases between.

This sequence joins TRBV28 and TRBJ2-7, with D maybe TRBD1 (6 bases). Germline lookup yields CDR1 MDHEN and CDR2 SYDVKM. The V end was cut by 5 bases, the J end by 5 bases, with 19 bases between. This CDR3 spans 15 amino acids. The CDR3 loop reads CASSPRPGAGDEQYF. The CDR3 bases are TGTGCCAGCAGTCCCCGGCCAGGGGCAGGGGACGAGCAGTACTTC. Variable domain in full (rest from reference TRBV28 and TRBJ2-7): DVKVTQSSRYLVKRTGEKVFLECVQDMDHENMFWYRQDPGLGLRLIYFSYDVKMKEKGDIPEGYSVSREKKERFSLILESASTNQTSMYLCASSPRPGAGDEQYFGPGTRLTVT.

The count of this clone is one. The chain links TRBV2 to TRBJ1-5; D call uncertain. Germline CDR1 and CDR2: SNHLY and FYNNEI. The CDR3 spans 13 residues. V was pared by 5 bases and J by 4 bases, with 9 bases between. For the CDR3, the DNA is TGTGCCAGCAGTCCCGACGGGAATCAGCCCCAGCATTTT. It encodes CASSPDGNQPQHF.

This chain links TRBV5-4 with TRBJ2-2; 9 bases match TRBD2. The trim removed 0 bases at V and 5 bases at J, leaving 5 bases unmatched. Germline values: CDR1 SGHNT, CDR2 YYREEE (reference sequence). The CDR3 extends over 16 amino acids. CDR3 coding DNA: TGTGCCAGCAGCTTGGGGAGAGCGGGAGGTACCGGGGAGCTGTTTTTT. It translates to CASSLGRAGGTGELFF. The entire variable domain, with the rest obtained from reference TRBV5-4 and TRBJ2-2, is as follows: ETGVTQSPTHLIKTRGQQVTLRCSSQSGHNTVSWYQQALGQGPQFIFQYYREEENGRGNFPPRFSGLQFPNYSSELNVNALELDDSALYLCASSLGRAGGTGELFFGEGSRLTVL.

By sample fraction, this clone is medium-sized. This chain links TRBV29-1 with TRBJ1-1; D uncertain. Germline loops: CDR1 SQVTM, CDR2 ANQGSEA. The CDR3 contains 12 residues. Trimming took off 1 base at V and 0 bases at J, with 3 bases between the two ends. DNA for the CDR3: TGCAGCGTTGAAGTCGTGAACACTGAAGCTTTCTTT. This gives the protein CSVEVVNTEAFF.

This clone was counted between two and nine times. The chain combines TRBV7-9 with TRBJ1-2; no definite D call. Germline values: CDR1 SEHNR, CDR2 FQNEAQ (reference sequence). The CDR3 runs to 13 residues. Trimming removed 5 bases from V and 4 bases from J, with 11 bases in between. DNA for the CDR3: TGTGCCAGCAGCGCGGGTTCCCTCTATGGCTACACCTTC. Its protein is CASSAGSLYGYTF.

The CDR3 loop is CASSLGQGNYEQYF. The CDR3 DNA is TGTGCCAGCAGCTTAGGGCAGGGTAACTACGAGCAGTACTTC. The chain joins TRBV7-2 to TRBJ2-7, with D possibly TRBD1 on 5 matching bases. The CDR3 totals 14 residues. Germline V gene sequence: CDR1 SGHTA, CDR2 FQGNSA. Trimming removed 1 base from V and 3 bases from J, with 10 bases in between.

V and J are TRBV28 and TRBJ2-3; D is ambiguous. Deletions cut 4 bases from V and 9 bases from J, with 14 bases between. Per germline, CDR1 MDHEN and CDR2 SYDVKM. The CDR3 length is 13 residues. CDR3 region: CASSSRLGSTQYF. CDR3 DNA sequence: TGTGCCAGCAGTTCAAGACTGGGTTCGACGCAGTATTTT.

The chain joins TRBV10-3 to TRBJ2-7, with TRBD1 as a possible D gene (7 bases). The CDR3 totals 13 residues. Per the germline V gene, CDR1 is ENHRY and CDR2 is SYGVKD. V was cut by 10 bases and J by 0 bases, with 13 bases left in between. CDR3 loop: CATTGDSSYEQYF. CDR3 in DNA: TGTGCCACAACGGGGGACAGCTCCTACGAGCAGTACTTC.

The chain uses TRBV28 and TRBJ1-1, with D hard to call. CDR1 is MDHEN and CDR2 is SYDVKM in the germline V gene. With 4 bases removed from V and 1 base from J, the gap between germline ends came to 22 bases. The CDR3 loop spans 18 amino acids. CDR3 region: CASSYGRPTITRNTEAFF. The CDR3 bases are TGTGCCAGCAGTTATGGGAGACCGACAATTACACGGAACACTGAAGCTTTCTTT. The full variable domain, its missing parts supplied by reference TRBV28 and TRBJ1-1, is DVKVTQSSRYLVKRTGEKVFLECVQDMDHENMFWYRQDPGLGLRLIYFSYDVKMKEKGDIPEGYSVSREKKERFSLILESASTNQTSMYLCASSYGRPTITRNTEAFFGQGTRLTVV.

The CDR3 protein is CASSLDRDHGYTF. The CDR3 nucleotides are TGTGCCAGCAGTTTAGACAGGGACCATGGCTACACCTTC. The chain carries TRBV28 and TRBJ1-2; 7 nucleotides align to TRBD1. Per germline, CDR1 MDHEN and CDR2 SYDVKM. The CDR3 loop spans 13 amino acids. Trimming took 2 bases from V and 6 from J; bases not matched to a gene: 3.

This clone occurred once. The genes are TRBV19 and TRBJ2-1, with D possibly matching TRBD1 (5 bases). The CDR3 is 13 residues long. V was pared by 6 bases and J by 9 bases, with 15 bases between. Germline assignment: CDR1 LNHDA and CDR2 SQIVND (reference sequence). This CDR3 is CASRQTDFSEQFF. CDR3 nucleotide sequence: TGTGCCAGTAGACAGACAGACTTCAGTGAGCAGTTCTTC.